This T cell receptor beta chain was identified in a study of T-cell memory formation after mild COVID-19. Study findings and constraints: There were some responding clones in pre-infection memory, which suggested that cross-reactive memory had joined.

CDR1 KGHSH and CDR2 LQKENI come from the germline V gene. V lost 0 bases and J lost 0, with 9 bases in between. This CDR3 has 15 residues. This clonotype turned up a few times. The target antigen is unknown. TCRdb re-called the 5' RACE reads through MiXCR, storing one row per CDR3 protein. The sample records about 120,000 distinct CDR3 sequences, about 15% being singletons. This TCR derives from an adult woman who had mild COVID-19 (a few samples of this study predate the infection). Cell type and time point are not known. The sequenced material came from PBMCs or a T cell subset sorted from them (not recorded which). The genes are TRBV18 and TRBJ2-7; D is uncertain. The DNA for the CDR3 is TGTGCCAGCTCACCACCTCGGCCAGCCTCCTACGAGCAGTACTTC. It specifies CASSPPRPASYEQYF.